This TCR beta chain is drawn from a study of cytomegalovirus exposure and HLA in healthy donors. Study-level findings and limits: V- and J-gene trimming of TCR beta was linked (in a later analysis) to a missense DCLRE1C variant. There were some V segments, including TRBV6-2 and TRBV6-3, excluded as indistinguishable.

The study ran its PCR with 60 Vbeta and 13 Jbeta primers. TCRdb keeps only in-frame clones here, not all; method: immunoSEQ multiplex PCR. The repertoire includes approximately 150,000 clones, 84% of them detected once, and more than 4% sits in the top ten. In regard to this clone: The antigen remains unidentified.

This CDR3 is built from 15 residues. V lost 5 bases to trimming and J lost 8 bases; unmatched junction nucleotides: 11. From germline, CDR1 is SGHVS and CDR2 FNYEAQ. The J gene is TRBJ2-1, the V gene TRBV7-6; 8 positions agree with TRBD1. Sequencing used PBMCs. The receptor was derived from a man aged 18 to 29 in good health and CMV-seronegative. The CDR3 sequence: CASSPPRTGSHEQFF. CDR3 DNA: TGTGCCAGCAGCCCCCCCAGGACAGGGTCCCATGAGCAGTTCTTC.